The 26 T cell receptor beta chains below were found in one sample sequenced in a study of human T cells and chemical hapten exposure. Whole blood, unfractionated, served as the material for total RNA extraction. A single record per CDR3 protein comes from TCRdb applying MiXCR to the 5' RACE reads. The data hold 65,000 to 90,000 distinct CDR3 sequences, with less than 20% observed a single time. The origin of the receptors is a female donor in good health.

The V and J genes are TRBV7-2 and TRBJ1-6; TRBD1 matches 9 bases. The germline gives CDR1 SGHTA, CDR2 FQGNSA. The CDR3 spans 16 residues. The trim removed 5 bases at V and 4 bases at J, leaving 6 bases unmatched. CDR3 protein: CASSLTGGAYNSPLHF. CDR3 coding DNA: TGTGCCAGCAGCCTGACAGGGGGAGCTTATAATTCACCCCTCCACTTT.

The rearrangement uses TRBV5-1 and TRBJ1-5, with D perhaps matching TRBD1 (5 bases). This CDR3 is 13 amino acids long. The germline gives CDR1 SGHRS, CDR2 YFSETQ. The germline V and J ends were trimmed by 4 bases and 7 bases, with 12 bases remaining between them. The CDR3 DNA reads as TGCGCCAGCAGCCCTGAGGGGAACCAGCCCCAGCATTTT. Translated, it gives CASSPEGNQPQHF.

This clonotype was seen more than once but under ten times. The chain employs TRBV28 and TRBJ1-1; 7 bases fit TRBD1. Trimming cost V 8 bases and J 5 bases; bases outside gene matches: 5. This CDR3 contains 12 residues. Germline CDR1 MDHEN, CDR2 SYDVKM. The CDR3 sequence: CASAGGLTEAFF. The CDR3 DNA is TGTGCCAGCGCAGGGGGATTAACTGAAGCTTTCTTT. Together with reference TRBV28 and TRBJ1-1, the CDR3 gives the full variable domain: DVKVTQSSRYLVKRTGEKVFLECVQDMDHENMFWYRQDPGLGLRLIYFSYDVKMKEKGDIPEGYSVSREKKERFSLILESASTNQTSMYLCASAGGLTEAFFGQGTRLTVV.

The V call is TRBV29-1, the J call TRBJ1-1, with D uncertain. Trimming pared 4 bases from V and 6 bases from J, leaving 6 bases between. Germline V gene lookup returns CDR1 SQVTM and CDR2 ANQGSEA. This CDR3 contains 10 residues. CDR3 in amino acids: CSVGWPEAFF. CDR3 nucleotide sequence: TGCAGCGTTGGGTGGCCTGAAGCTTTCTTT.

The chain joins TRBV29-1 to TRBJ2-3, with 14 bases matching TRBD2. There are 20 residues in the CDR3. Germline V gene sequence: CDR1 SQVTM, CDR2 ANQGSEA. V lost 4 bases and J lost 5; bases outside the gene matches: 20. This CDR3 is CSVVTLGTSGGRRRGDTQYF. CDR3 coding DNA: TGCAGCGTTGTGACTCTGGGGACTAGCGGGGGCCGTCGACGGGGAGATACGCAGTATTTT.

Only a few counts were recorded for this clonotype. The chain links TRBV5-6 to TRBJ2-4, with TRBD1 matching over 10 bases. The CDR3 spans 17 residues. With 0 bases clipped from V and 5 bases from J, the junction kept 8 bases outside the gene matches. Germline values: CDR1 SGHDT, CDR2 YYEEEE. DNA for the CDR3: TGTGCCAGCAGCTTGGTGGGTTCGGGGACAGGGGAAAACATTCAGTACTTC. Its translation is CASSLVGSGTGENIQYF.

This clonotype was detected only a few times. CDR3 sequence (DNA): TGTGCCAGCAGTAAGGGACTGGAATTATACAATGAGCAGTTCTTC. Translated, it gives CASSKGLELYNEQFF. V gene TRBV6-4 combines with J gene TRBJ2-1; tentative D call: TRBD2 (6 bases). The CDR3 runs to 15 residues. Trimming took off 5 bases at V and 4 bases at J, with 15 bases between the two ends. Germline loops: CDR1 MRHNA, CDR2 SNTAGT.

This clonotype was picked up a small number of times. The rearrangement joins TRBV6-1 to TRBJ2-2; 11 nucleotides align to TRBD2. Germline trimming cut 4 bases from V and 3 bases from J; bases unmatched to any gene: 1. Germline lookup yields CDR1 MNHNS and CDR2 SASEGT. This CDR3 has 15 residues. The CDR3 here is CASSGLAGYTGELFF. The DNA of the CDR3 is TGTGCCAGCAGTGGACTAGCGGGGTACACCGGGGAGCTGTTTTTT.

This clonotype was observed a few times. The chain employs TRBV4-1 and TRBJ2-7; TRBD1 matches 7 bases. The V gene end was trimmed by 1 base and the J gene end by 3 bases; junction bases not matched to a gene: 3. CDR1 and CDR2 (germline): MGHRA, YSYEKL. CDR3 length: 14 residues. CDR3 loop: CASSQGQGLYEQYF. The CDR3 coding sequence is TGCGCCAGCAGCCAAGGACAGGGCCTCTACGAGCAGTACTTC.

Ten or more counts support this clonotype. The chain recombines TRBV28 with TRBJ1-5; 8 bases line up with TRBD1. Unmatched junction bases numbered 10, after V lost 2 bases and J lost 7 bases. Per the germline V gene, CDR1 is MDHEN and CDR2 is SYDVKM. The CDR3 covers 16 residues. The CDR3 sequence is CASSLTVDRVRQPQHF. The CDR3 DNA reads as TGTGCCAGCAGTTTAACAGTGGACAGGGTTAGGCAGCCCCAGCATTTT.

In this sample, this clonotype turned up a few times. The gene calls are TRBV12-3 or TRBV12-4 and TRBJ1-1; the D gene is possibly TRBD1 (5 bases). The V end was cut by 5 bases, the J end by 7 bases, with 14 bases between. The CDR3 extends over 13 amino acids. In DNA form, the CDR3 reads TGTGCCAGCAGTGGGGTCCTGGGACGTGAAGCTTTCTTT. Translation: CASSGVLGREAFF.

This clonotype showed up just a few times. The chain joins TRBV5-5 to TRBJ2-7; no definite D call. The CDR3 sequence is 16 residues long. In germline, CDR1 is SGHKS, CDR2 YYEKEE (reference sequence). V gave up 0 bases and J gave up 0 bases, with 13 bases separating them. The CDR3 region is CASSLDLMESSYEQYF. The CDR3 bases are TGTGCCAGCAGCTTGGATTTAATGGAGAGCTCCTACGAGCAGTACTTC.

The chain employs TRBV7-9 and TRBJ2-4; tentative D call: TRBD2 (5 bases). CDR1 is SEHNR, CDR2 FQNEAQ, per germline (reference sequence). The CDR3 is 13 residues long. V was shortened by 3 bases and J by 8 bases, with 11 bases between the two germline ends. CDR3 residues: CASSLSGSDIQYF. The DNA of the CDR3 is TGTGCCAGCAGCTTGTCTGGGAGTGACATTCAGTACTTC.

This clonotype appeared many times. V is TRBV20-1 and J is TRBJ1-1; 8 nucleotides line up with TRBD1. The CDR3 has 17 amino acids. With V trimmed by 0 bases and J by 0 bases, 9 bases remained unmatched. Germline V gives CDR1 DFQATT, CDR2 SNEGSKA (reference sequence). The DNA for the CDR3 is TGCAGTGCTAGAGAGGGCAGGGGGCGCGGGGTGAACACTGAAGCTTTCTTT. It codes for CSAREGRGRGVNTEAFF.

The chain employs TRBV5-8 and TRBJ2-3, with 7 positions matching TRBD1. This CDR3 comprises 16 residues. The germline V gene has CDR1 SGHTS and CDR2 YDEGEE. With 0 bases clipped from V and 3 bases from J, the junction kept 7 bases outside the gene matches. The CDR3 DNA reads TGTGCCAGCAGCTTGGCCACAGGGGTCCGGACAGATACGCAGTATTTT. Its translation is CASSLATGVRTDTQYF.

This clonotype was counted ten times or more. DNA of the CDR3: TGTGCCAGCAGCTTAGCGCAGTGGGGCACTGAAGCTTTCTTT. Protein: CASSLAQWGTEAFF. V usage is TRBV7-8 and J usage is TRBJ1-1; D ambiguous. Trimming took off 0 bases at V and 4 bases at J, with 9 bases between the two ends. The CDR3 runs to 14 residues. From germline, CDR1 is SGHVS and CDR2 FQNEAQ.

This clonotype was seen a few times. The V gene is TRBV7-2, the J gene TRBJ1-5; 7 bases align to TRBD1. The germline gives CDR1 SGHTA, CDR2 FQGNSA. The V and J ends lost 5 bases and 7 bases, in that order; junction bases with no gene match: 5. This CDR3 is built from 13 residues. This CDR3 is CASSPRQGQPQHF. The CDR3 nucleotides are TGTGCCAGCAGCCCCAGACAGGGACAGCCCCAGCATTTT.

CDR3 DNA sequence: TGTGCCAGCAGCAACCGAGCGGGAGGGTCCCGAGCCAAAAACATTCAGTACTTC. This codes for CASSNRAGGSRAKNIQYF. The gene calls are TRBV21-1 and TRBJ2-4; the table calls TRBD2, which could not be checked here. TRBV21-1 is a listed pseudogene. This CDR3 is built from 18 residues.

A few counts support this clonotype. The genes are TRBV30 and TRBJ2-7; the D gene could be TRBD1 or TRBD2 (5 bases each). Per the germline V gene, CDR1 is GTSNPN and CDR2 is SVGIG (reference sequence). V was clipped by 3 bases and J by 5 bases, with 17 bases between them. CDR3 length: 14 residues. CDR3 in DNA: TGTGCCTGGAGGACCGGGACCAGTACCAACGAGCAGTACTTC. Translation: CAWRTGTSTNEQYF.

The J gene is TRBJ2-1, the V gene TRBV29-1; the D call may be TRBD1 or TRBD2 (5 bases each). This CDR3 spans 13 amino acids. V was pared by 3 bases and J by 3 bases, with 9 bases between. Germline CDR1 reads SQVTM; CDR2 reads ANQGSEA. Here the CDR3 reads CSVDERGYNEQFF. DNA of the CDR3: TGCAGCGTTGATGAGAGGGGCTACAATGAGCAGTTCTTC.

This clonotype was picked up a small number of times. CDR3 sequence reads: CASRTGTTYEQYF. CDR3 nucleotides: TGTGCCAGCAGGACAGGGACGACCTACGAGCAGTACTTC. The chain links TRBV12-3 or TRBV12-4 to TRBJ2-7; 7 bases are shared with TRBD1. V lost 6 bases, J lost 2 bases, and 4 bases stayed unmatched. There are 13 residues in the CDR3.

This chain links TRBV15 with TRBJ1-3; D gene unclear. Germline V gene data show CDR1 as LNHNV and CDR2 as YYDKDF (reference sequence). The CDR3 has 14 residues. The ends were cut back, 5 bases at V and 0 bases at J, with 8 bases in the middle. The CDR3 DNA is TGTGCCACCAGCGGATTTTACTCTGGAAACACCATATATTTT. This gives the protein CATSGFYSGNTIYF.

This clonotype was observed a few times. V is TRBV4-3 and J is TRBJ1-1, with 9 positions matching TRBD1. This CDR3 comprises 15 residues. CDR1 and CDR2 from the germline V gene are LGHNA and YSLEER. V gave up 0 bases and J gave up 6 bases; unmatched junction bases: 5. CDR3 sequence: CASSQDPRQGAEAFF. CDR3 bases: TGCGCCAGCAGCCAAGATCCGCGACAGGGGGCTGAAGCTTTCTTT.

As DNA, the CDR3 is TGCGCCAGCACCGGTCCTAGCGGGGGCCAAGAGACCCAGTACTTC. Amino acid sequence: CASTGPSGGQETQYF. This chain links TRBV5-1 with TRBJ2-5, with TRBD2 identical over 10 bases. This CDR3 comprises 15 residues. J gave up 1 base and V 6 bases, and 6 bases lay outside the gene matches. Germline V gene sequence: CDR1 SGHRS, CDR2 YFSETQ. The full variable domain, its missing parts supplied by reference TRBV5-1 and TRBJ2-5, is KAGVTQTPRYLIKTRGQQVTLSCSPISGHRSVSWYQQTPGQGLQFLFEYFSETQRNKGNFPGRFSGRQFSNSRSEMNVSTLELGDSALYLCASTGPSGGQETQYFGPGTRLLVL.

The V call is TRBV28, the J call TRBJ1-3; TRBD1 is a possible D gene (6 bases). The CDR3 loop spans 16 amino acids. The germline V gene has CDR1 MDHEN and CDR2 SYDVKM. Between the trimmed V and J ends, which lost 7 bases and 0 bases, there was a span of 16 bases. The DNA for the CDR3 is TGTGCCAGCACCCTAACGGGGGGCTTCTCTGGAAACACCATATATTTT. Amino acid sequence: CASTLTGGFSGNTIYF.

This clonotype was detected ten times or more. The gene calls are TRBV15 and TRBJ2-3; TRBD2 aligns across 8 bases. Germline trimming cut 9 bases from V and 5 bases from J; bases unmatched to any gene: 7. The CDR3 has 13 amino acids. Germline loops: CDR1 LNHNV, CDR2 YYDKDF (reference sequence). The CDR3 loop reads CATAGGPGDTQYF. The CDR3 region has the DNA TGTGCCACTGCGGGGGGCCCCGGAGATACGCAGTATTTT.